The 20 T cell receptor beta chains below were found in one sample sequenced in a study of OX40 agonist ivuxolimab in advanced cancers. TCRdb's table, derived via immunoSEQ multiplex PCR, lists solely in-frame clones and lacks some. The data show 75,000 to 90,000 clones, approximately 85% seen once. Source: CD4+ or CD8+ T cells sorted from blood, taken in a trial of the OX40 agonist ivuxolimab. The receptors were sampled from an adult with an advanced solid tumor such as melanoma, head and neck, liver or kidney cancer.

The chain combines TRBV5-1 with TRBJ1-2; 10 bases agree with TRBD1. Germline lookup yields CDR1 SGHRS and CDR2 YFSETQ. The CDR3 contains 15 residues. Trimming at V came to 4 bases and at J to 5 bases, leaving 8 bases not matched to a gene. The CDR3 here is CASSIRDRGFYGYTF. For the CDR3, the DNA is TGCGCCAGCAGCATCCGGGACAGGGGCTTTTATGGCTACACCTTC.

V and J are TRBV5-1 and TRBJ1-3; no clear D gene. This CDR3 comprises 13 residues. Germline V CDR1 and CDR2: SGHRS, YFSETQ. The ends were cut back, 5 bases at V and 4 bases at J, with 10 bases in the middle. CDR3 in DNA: TGCGCCAGCAGGCTGGACGGAGGAAACACCATATATTTT. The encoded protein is CASRLDGGNTIYF.

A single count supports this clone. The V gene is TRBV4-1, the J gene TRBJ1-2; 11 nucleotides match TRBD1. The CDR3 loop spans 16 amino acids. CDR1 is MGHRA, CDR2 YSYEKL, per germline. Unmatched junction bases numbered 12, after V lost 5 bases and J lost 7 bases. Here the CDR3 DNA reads TGCGCCAGCAGCTGGCGTCGGACAGGGGGCAACGTTGGCTACACCTTC. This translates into CASSWRRTGGNVGYTF.

The CDR3 DNA reads TGTGCCAGCACCCAATCGACAGGGAAAAATTCACCCCTCCACTTT. As protein: CASTQSTGKNSPLHF. The chain uses TRBV6-1 and TRBJ1-6, with TRBD1 matching over 7 bases. This CDR3 has 15 amino acids. Losses at the gene ends were 7 bases for V and 7 bases for J; bases not matched to a gene: 10. Germline V gene data show CDR1 as MNHNS and CDR2 as SASEGT.

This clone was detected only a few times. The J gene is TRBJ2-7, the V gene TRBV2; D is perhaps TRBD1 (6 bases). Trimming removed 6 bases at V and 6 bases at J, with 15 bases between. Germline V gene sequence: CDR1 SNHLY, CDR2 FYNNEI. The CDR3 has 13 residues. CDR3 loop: CASSITGIGEQYF. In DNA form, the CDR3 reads TGTGCCAGCAGCATTACAGGGATCGGCGAGCAGTACTTC.

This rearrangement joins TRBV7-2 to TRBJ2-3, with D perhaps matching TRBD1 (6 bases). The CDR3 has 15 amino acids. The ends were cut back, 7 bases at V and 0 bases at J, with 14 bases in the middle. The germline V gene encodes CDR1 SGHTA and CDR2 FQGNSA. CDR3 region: CASIRGTPSTDTQYF. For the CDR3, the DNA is TGTGCCAGCATCCGAGGGACACCAAGCACAGATACGCAGTATTTT.

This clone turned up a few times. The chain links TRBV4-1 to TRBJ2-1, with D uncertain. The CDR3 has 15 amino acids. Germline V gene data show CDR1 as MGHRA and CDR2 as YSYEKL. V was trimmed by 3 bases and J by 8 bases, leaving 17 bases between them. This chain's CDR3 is CASSHPGTNGDEQFF. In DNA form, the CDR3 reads TGCGCCAGCAGCCACCCCGGTACAAATGGCGATGAGCAGTTCTTC.

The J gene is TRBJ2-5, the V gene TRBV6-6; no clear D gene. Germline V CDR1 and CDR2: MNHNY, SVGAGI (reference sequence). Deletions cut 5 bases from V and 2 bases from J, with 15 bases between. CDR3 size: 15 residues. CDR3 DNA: TGTGCCAGCAGTCGTAGTGGTGTCGGTCAAGAGACCCAGTACTTC. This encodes CASSRSGVGQETQYF.

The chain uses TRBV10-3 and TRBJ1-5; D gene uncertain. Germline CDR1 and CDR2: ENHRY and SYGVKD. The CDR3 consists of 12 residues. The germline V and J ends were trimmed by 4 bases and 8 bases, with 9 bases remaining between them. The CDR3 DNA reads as TGTGCCATCAGTGGCGGGCAGGAGCCCCAGCATTTT. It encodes CAISGGQEPQHF.

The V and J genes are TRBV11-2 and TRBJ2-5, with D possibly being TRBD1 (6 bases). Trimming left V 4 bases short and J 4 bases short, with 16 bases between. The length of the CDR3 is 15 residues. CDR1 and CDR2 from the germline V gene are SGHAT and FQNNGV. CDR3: CASSSYDLQGETQYF. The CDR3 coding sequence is TGTGCCAGCAGCTCCTATGACTTACAGGGAGAGACCCAGTACTTC.

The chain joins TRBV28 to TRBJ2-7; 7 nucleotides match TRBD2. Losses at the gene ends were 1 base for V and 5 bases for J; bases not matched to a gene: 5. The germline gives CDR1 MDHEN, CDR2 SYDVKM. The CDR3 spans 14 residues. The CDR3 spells CASSLYGDYHEQYF. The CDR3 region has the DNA TGTGCCAGCAGTTTATACGGGGACTACCACGAGCAGTACTTC.

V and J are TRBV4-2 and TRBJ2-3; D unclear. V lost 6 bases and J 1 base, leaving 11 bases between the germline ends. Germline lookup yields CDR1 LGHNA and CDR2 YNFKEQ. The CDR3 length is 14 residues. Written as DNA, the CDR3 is TGTGCCAGCAGTGTGTCGCCCGGCACAGATACGCAGTATTTT. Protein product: CASSVSPGTDTQYF.

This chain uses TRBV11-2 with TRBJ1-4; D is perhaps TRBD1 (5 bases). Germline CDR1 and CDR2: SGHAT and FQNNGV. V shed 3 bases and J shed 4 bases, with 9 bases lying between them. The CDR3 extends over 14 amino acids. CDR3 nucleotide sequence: TGTGCCAGCAGCTTGGGGCGGGGTAATGAAAAACTGTTTTTT. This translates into CASSLGRGNEKLFF.

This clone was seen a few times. The CDR3 here is CSVPTGARADTQYF. CDR3 coding DNA: TGCAGCGTGCCGACAGGGGCCCGCGCAGATACGCAGTATTTT. The chain recombines TRBV29-1 with TRBJ2-3; TRBD1 agrees at 8 bases. Germline loops: CDR1 SQVTM, CDR2 ANQGSEA. The V and J ends lost 6 bases and 4 bases, in that order; junction bases with no gene match: 9. CDR3 length: 14 residues.

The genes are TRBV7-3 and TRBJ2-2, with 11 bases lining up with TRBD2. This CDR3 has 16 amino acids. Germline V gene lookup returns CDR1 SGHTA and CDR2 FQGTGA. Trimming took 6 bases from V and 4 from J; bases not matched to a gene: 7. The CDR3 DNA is TGTGCCAGCAGACTTACTGGGACTAGCGGCACCGGGGAGCTGTTTTTT. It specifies CASRLTGTSGTGELFF.

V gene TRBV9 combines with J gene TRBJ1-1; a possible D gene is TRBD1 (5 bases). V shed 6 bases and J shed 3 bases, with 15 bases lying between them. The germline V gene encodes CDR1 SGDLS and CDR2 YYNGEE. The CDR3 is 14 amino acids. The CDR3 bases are TGTGCCAGCACCAGAACCCCCAGGGACACTGAAGCTTTCTTT. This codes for CASTRTPRDTEAFF.

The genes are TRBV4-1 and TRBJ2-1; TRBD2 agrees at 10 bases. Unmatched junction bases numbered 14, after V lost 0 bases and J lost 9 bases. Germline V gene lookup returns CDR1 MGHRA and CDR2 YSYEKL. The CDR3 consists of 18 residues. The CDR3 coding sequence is TGCGCCAGCAGCCAAGATAATAACGTTACTAGCGGGGTAAGTGAGCAGTTCTTC. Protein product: CASSQDNNVTSGVSEQFF.

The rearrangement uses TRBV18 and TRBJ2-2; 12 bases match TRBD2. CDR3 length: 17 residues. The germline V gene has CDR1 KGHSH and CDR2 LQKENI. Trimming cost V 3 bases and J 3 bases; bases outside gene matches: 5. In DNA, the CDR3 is TGTGCCAGCTCACCCGGACTAGCGGGGAGCCACACCGGGGAGCTGTTTTTT. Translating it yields CASSPGLAGSHTGELFF.

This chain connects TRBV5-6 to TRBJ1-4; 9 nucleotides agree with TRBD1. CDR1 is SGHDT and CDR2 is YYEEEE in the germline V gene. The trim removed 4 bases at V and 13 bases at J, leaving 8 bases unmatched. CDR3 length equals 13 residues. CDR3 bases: TGTGCCAGCAGCCTGGACAGGGGAGGTGGACTGTTTTTT. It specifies CASSLDRGGGLFF.

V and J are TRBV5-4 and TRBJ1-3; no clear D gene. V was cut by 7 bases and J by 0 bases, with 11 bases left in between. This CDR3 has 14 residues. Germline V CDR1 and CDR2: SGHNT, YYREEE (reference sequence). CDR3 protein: CASSSASSGNTIYF. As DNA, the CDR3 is TGTGCCAGCTCCTCGGCTTCCTCTGGAAACACCATATATTTT.